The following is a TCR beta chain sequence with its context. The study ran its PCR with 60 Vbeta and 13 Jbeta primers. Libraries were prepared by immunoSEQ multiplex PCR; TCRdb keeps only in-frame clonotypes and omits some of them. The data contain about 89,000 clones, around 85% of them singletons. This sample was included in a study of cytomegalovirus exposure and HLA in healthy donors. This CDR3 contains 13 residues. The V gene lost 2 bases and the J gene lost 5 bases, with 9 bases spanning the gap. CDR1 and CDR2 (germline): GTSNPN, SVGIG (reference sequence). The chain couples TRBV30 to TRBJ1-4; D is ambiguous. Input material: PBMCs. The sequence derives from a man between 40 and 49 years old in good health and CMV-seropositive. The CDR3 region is CAWSYTMNEKLFF. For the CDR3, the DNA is TGTGCCTGGAGTTACACAATGAATGAAAAACTGTTTTTT. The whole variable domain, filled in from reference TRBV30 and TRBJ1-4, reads SQTIHQWPATLVQPVGSPLSLECTVEGTSNPNLYWYRQAAGRGLQLLFYSVGIGQISSEVPQNLSASRPQDRQFILSSKKLLLSDSGFYLCAWSYTMNEKLFFGSGTQLSVL.